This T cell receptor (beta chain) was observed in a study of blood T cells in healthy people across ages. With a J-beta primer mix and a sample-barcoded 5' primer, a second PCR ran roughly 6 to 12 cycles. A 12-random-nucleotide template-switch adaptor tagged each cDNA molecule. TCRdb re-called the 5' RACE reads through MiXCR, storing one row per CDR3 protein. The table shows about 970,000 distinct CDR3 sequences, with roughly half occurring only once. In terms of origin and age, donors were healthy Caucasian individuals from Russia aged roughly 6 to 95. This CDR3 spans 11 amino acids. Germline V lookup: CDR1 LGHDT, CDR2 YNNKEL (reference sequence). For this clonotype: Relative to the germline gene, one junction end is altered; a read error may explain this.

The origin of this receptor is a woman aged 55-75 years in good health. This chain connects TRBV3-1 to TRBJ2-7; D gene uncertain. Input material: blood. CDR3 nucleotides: TGTGCCGGCAGCCAACTCTACGAGCAGTACTTC. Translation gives CAGSQLYEQYF.